The T cell receptor beta chain under discussion was sequenced for a study of graft-versus-host responses after intestinal transplantation. As for the study in general: Recipients had transplants, and these were multivisceral, liver-intestinal, or isolated intestinal. The study gave all recipients anti-thymocyte globulin induction, then tacrolimus and steroids for roughly 3 years. Findings of the study overall: High graft-versus-host to host-versus-graft clonal ratios were seen in allografts of patients with graft-donor T cell macrochimerism.

Here immunoSEQ multiplex PCR was the method, and the copy in TCRdb shows in-frame clones only, minus some. Of about 150,000 clones listed, 80% to 95% are singletons. V shed 5 bases, J shed 8 bases, and the junction held 7 bases outside the gene matches. Germline V CDR1 and CDR2: SGHTA, FQGTGA. The CDR3 is made up of 15 amino acids. Of note for this clone: The antigen is undetermined.

The sequencing here drew on unstimulated CD4+ T cells sorted from spleen or lymph node cells, taken before intestinal transplant. J is TRBJ2-1 and V is TRBV7-3, with TRBD2 identical over 12 bases. The source is a human donor who received an intestinal transplant. For the CDR3, the DNA is TGTGCCAGCAGCCGACTAGCGGGAGACGTGTATGAGCAGTTCTTC. Its protein product is CASSRLAGDVYEQFF.